The 16 T cell receptor beta chains presented below share a single source sample, sequenced in a study of shared clonotypes between healthy human individuals. Profiling relied on immunoSEQ multiplex PCR, and the TCRdb table lists in-frame clones only, not all of them. The table has some 2,000,000 clones, 85% to 95% seen once. Naive CD8 cells lacked CD45RO, underwent positive selection for CCR7 and left out terminally differentiated effector memory CD45RA+ cells. The sample comprised naive CD8+ T cells sorted from blood. The source is a man younger than 30 in good health.

V usage is TRBV9 and J usage is TRBJ1-4; TRBD1 matches 8 bases. Trimming at V came to 5 bases and at J to 6 bases, leaving 6 bases not matched to a gene. CDR1 and CDR2 from the germline V gene are SGDLS and YYNGEE. This CDR3 has 14 residues. The CDR3 DNA sequence: TGTGCCAGCAGTGTGACAGGGGAGGATGAAAAACTGTTTTTT. This gives the protein CASSVTGEDEKLFF.

V gene TRBV4-1 combines with J gene TRBJ2-3, with a tentative D call TRBD2 (6 bases). The V and J ends lost 10 bases and 4 bases respectively, with 15 bases between them. Germline V lookup: CDR1 MGHRA, CDR2 YSYEKL. The CDR3 spans 13 residues. The CDR3 DNA is TGCGCCACCCGGGACTCTGGCGCAGATACGCAGTATTTT. Translated: CATRDSGADTQYF.

The CDR3 protein is CASSPPRQGNEQFF. CDR3 bases: TGTGCCAGCAGCCCGCCAAGACAGGGGAATGAGCAGTTCTTC. This chain joins TRBV9 and TRBJ2-1; 8 nucleotides match TRBD1. Germline trimming cut 4 bases from V and 7 bases from J; bases unmatched to any gene: 7. Germline CDR1 reads SGDLS; CDR2 reads YYNGEE. The CDR3 consists of 14 residues. The full variable domain, rest sourced from reference TRBV9 and TRBJ2-1, is DSGVTQTPKHLITATGQRVTLRCSPRSGDLSVYWYQQSLDQGLQFLIQYYNGEERAKGNILERFSAQQFPDLHSELNLSSLELGDSALYFCASSPPRQGNEQFFGPGTRLTVL.

The chain is built from TRBV21-1 and TRBJ1-2; the tabulated D call, TRBD1, remains unverified against the DNA. TRBV21-1 is flagged as a pseudogene. CDR3 size: 17 residues. The CDR3 nucleotides read TGTGCCAGCAGCAAACATCAGGTGGCCCCTATTAACTATGGCTACACCTTC. This gives the protein CASSKHQVAPINYGYTF.

The chain couples TRBV27 to TRBJ2-7, with 7 bases aligning to TRBD2. The CDR3 spans 14 residues. V dropped 5 bases and J dropped 2; count of bases not matched to a gene: 6. Germline V gives CDR1 MNHEY, CDR2 SMNVEV (reference sequence). The DNA of the CDR3 is TGTGCCAGCAGTGTCAGCGGGGACGCCTACGAGCAGTACTTC. This gives the protein CASSVSGDAYEQYF.

The chain joins TRBV9 to TRBJ2-4; perhaps TRBD2 as D (5 bases). CDR3 size: 15 residues. Looked up from germline, CDR1 is SGDLS and CDR2 is YYNGEE. Between the trimmed V and J ends, which lost 4 bases and 1 base, there was a span of 12 bases. CDR3 amino acids: CASSPGSGAKNIQYF. Written as DNA, the CDR3 is TGTGCCAGCAGCCCAGGCTCGGGGGCCAAAAACATTCAGTACTTC.

The chain uses TRBV28 and TRBJ1-1, with unresolved D. CDR1 and CDR2 from the germline V gene are MDHEN and SYDVKM. Trimming left V 6 bases short and J 1 base short, with 18 bases between. The CDR3 loop spans 16 amino acids. In DNA, the CDR3 is TGTGCCAGCAGACACTTAACCGAGGACCCGAACACTGAAGCTTTCTTT. Translation gives CASRHLTEDPNTEAFF.

This chain connects TRBV27 to TRBJ2-7, with 8 bases identical to TRBD1. The CDR3 extends over 15 amino acids. CDR1 is MNHEY and CDR2 is SMNVEV in the germline V gene (reference sequence). V shed 5 bases, J shed 3 bases, and the junction held 9 bases outside the gene matches. The CDR3 loop is CASSHQGQAGYEQYF. The CDR3 DNA follows: TGTGCCAGCAGTCATCAGGGACAGGCCGGCTACGAGCAGTACTTC.

The V call is TRBV7-9, the J call TRBJ1-1, with TRBD1 matching over 10 bases. With 4 bases clipped from V and 6 bases from J, the junction kept 8 bases outside the gene matches. This CDR3 spans 15 amino acids. Germline V CDR1 and CDR2: SEHNR, FQNEAQ (reference sequence). In DNA form, the CDR3 reads TGTGCCAGCAGCTCCGGACAGGGGGTTTTCGCTGAAGCTTTCTTT. Protein product: CASSSGQGVFAEAFF. The complete variable domain, with remaining parts taken from reference TRBV7-9 and TRBJ1-1, reads DTGVSQNPRHKITKRGQNVTFRCDPISEHNRLYWYRQTLGQGPEFLTYFQNEAQLEKSRLLSDRFSAERPKGSFSTLEIQRTEQGDSAMYLCASSSGQGVFAEAFFGQGTRLTVV.

The chain recombines TRBV7-9 with TRBJ2-7; D may be TRBD2 (7 bases). Trimming stripped 5 bases from V and 11 bases from J, with 19 bases between. Germline-derived CDR1 and CDR2 are SEHNR and FQNEAQ (reference sequence). The CDR3 spans 13 residues. The CDR3 region has the DNA TGTGCCAGCAGCCCCGAGGGGGGGACTGCGAAGTACTTC. Translating it yields CASSPEGGTAKYF.

The rearrangement links TRBV11-1 to TRBJ1-1; tentative D call: TRBD1 (6 bases). V lost 2 bases and J lost 4, with 8 bases in between. The CDR3 runs to 13 residues. Germline V gene data show CDR1 as SGHAT and CDR2 as FQDESV (reference sequence). CDR3 protein: CASSLSRGTEAFF. CDR3 DNA sequence: TGTGCCAGCAGCTTATCCAGGGGCACTGAAGCTTTCTTT. The whole variable domain, remainder taken from reference TRBV11-1 and TRBJ1-1, is EAEVAQSPRYKITEKSQAVAFWCDPISGHATLYWYRQILGQGPELLVQFQDESVVDDSQLPKDRFSAERLKGVDSTLKIQPAELGDSAMYLCASSLSRGTEAFFGQGTRLTVV.

The chain links TRBV5-1 to TRBJ2-7; TRBD2 aligns across 10 bases. V trimming: 4 bases; J trimming: 4 bases; junction bases outside the gene matches: 8. The CDR3 is 15 residues long. CDR1 is SGHRS and CDR2 is YFSETQ in the germline V gene. CDR3 in amino acids: CASSGSSGSKYEQYF. The CDR3 DNA is TGCGCCAGCAGCGGCTCTAGCGGGAGTAAGTACGAGCAGTACTTC. Supplemented by reference TRBV5-1 and TRBJ2-7, the full variable domain reads KAGVTQTPRYLIKTRGQQVTLSCSPISGHRSVSWYQQTPGQGLQFLFEYFSETQRNKGNFPGRFSGRQFSNSRSEMNVSTLELGDSALYLCASSGSSGSKYEQYFGPGTRLTVT.

J is TRBJ2-5 and V is TRBV7-9, with no clear D. V was trimmed by 2 bases and J by 1 base, leaving 11 bases between them. The germline V gene encodes CDR1 SEHNR and CDR2 FQNEAQ (reference sequence). The length of the CDR3 is 15 residues. The CDR3 protein is CASSLLVSAQETQYF. CDR3 bases: TGTGCCAGCAGCTTACTAGTCTCGGCCCAAGAGACCCAGTACTTC. Full variable domain (remainder filled in from reference TRBV7-9 and TRBJ2-5): DTGVSQNPRHKITKRGQNVTFRCDPISEHNRLYWYRQTLGQGPEFLTYFQNEAQLEKSRLLSDRFSAERPKGSFSTLEIQRTEQGDSAMYLCASSLLVSAQETQYFGPGTRLLVL.

The chain recombines TRBV9 with TRBJ2-5; the match to TRBD1 covers 7 bases. CDR3 length: 17 amino acids. Germline V gives CDR1 SGDLS, CDR2 YYNGEE. V lost 3 bases to trimming and J lost 2 bases; unmatched junction nucleotides: 13. CDR3 DNA sequence: TGTGCCAGCAGCGCCGGAGTGACAGGGTCGGGGCAAGAGACCCAGTACTTC. Translation gives CASSAGVTGSGQETQYF.

V and J are TRBV9 and TRBJ1-4; D is unresolved. The germline CDR1 and CDR2 sequences are SGDLS and YYNGEE. V was shortened by 4 bases and J by 1 base, with 8 bases between the two germline ends. This CDR3 has 14 residues. The CDR3 nucleotides read TGTGCCAGCAGCCTAGAAGGAACTAATGAAAAACTGTTTTTT. It specifies CASSLEGTNEKLFF.

This clone is a singleton in its sample. This chain joins TRBV28 and TRBJ2-3; D gene unclear. The germline CDR1 and CDR2 sequences are MDHEN and SYDVKM. Trimming removed 4 bases at V and 8 bases at J, with 10 bases between. This CDR3 spans 12 amino acids. As DNA, the CDR3 is TGTGCCAGCAGTTCCCGTCTGGGTACGCAGTATTTT. It codes for CASSSRLGTQYF.